The 13 T cell receptor beta chains presented below share a single source sample, sequenced in a study of cytomegalovirus exposure and HLA in healthy donors. Primers for the PCR totalled 60 Vbeta and 13 Jbeta. The table came from immunoSEQ multiplex PCR; TCRdb's copy has only in-frame clones and leaves some out. The sample holds over 200,000 clones; approximately 80% are singletons and the top ten take less than 4.5%. Sequencing used PBMCs. All receptors derive from a male donor in good health and CMV-seronegative.

This clone was recorded a few times. The chain uses TRBV12-5 and TRBJ2-3; 11 bases are a match to TRBD2. The CDR3 runs 16 residues. Trimming cost V 3 bases and J 4 bases; bases outside gene matches: 6. Germline values: CDR1 LGHNT, CDR2 FRNRAP. The CDR3 DNA follows: TGTGCTAGTGGTTTTTCTAGCGGGAGGTGGCCAGATACGCAGTATTTT. Encoded protein: CASGFSSGRWPDTQYF.

The chain recombines TRBV7-9 with TRBJ2-1; 16 bases fit TRBD2. V was clipped by 1 base and J by 8 bases; unmatched bases: 5. The V gene's germline CDR1 is SEHNR and CDR2 FQNEAQ (reference sequence). The CDR3 totals 17 residues. This CDR3 is CASSLDGTSGRAHEQFF. The CDR3 coding sequence is TGTGCCAGCAGCTTAGACGGGACTAGCGGGAGGGCGCATGAGCAGTTCTTC.

The chain carries TRBV2 and TRBJ2-3, with 9 bases that match TRBD1. After removal of 5 bases from V and 5 bases from J, the junction contained 8 bases not matched to a gene. Germline CDR1 is SNHLY and CDR2 is FYNNEI. This CDR3 spans 15 amino acids. The CDR3 is CASSLDRGPRDTQYF. DNA of the CDR3: TGTGCCAGCAGTTTGGACAGGGGCCCGCGAGATACGCAGTATTTT. The full variable domain, in which reference TRBV2 and TRBJ2-3 provide the parts outside the CDR3, is EPEVTQTPSHQVTQMGQEVILRCVPISNHLYFYWYRQILGQKVEFLVSFYNNEISEKSEIFDDQFSVERPDGSNFTLKIRSTKLEDSAMYFCASSLDRGPRDTQYFGPGTRLTVL.

This chain uses TRBV9 with TRBJ1-2; 9 bases are a match to TRBD1. Germline V lookup: CDR1 SGDLS, CDR2 YYNGEE. The CDR3 spans 15 residues. V shed 3 bases and J 7 bases; nucleotides not matched to a gene: 10. DNA of the CDR3: TGTGCCAGCAGCGGGACCGGGACAGGGATTGGTGGCTACACCTTC. This sequence encodes CASSGTGTGIGGYTF.

The CDR3, as DNA: TGTGCCAGCGGGGACAGGGGCGGCAATCAGCCCCAGCATTTT. Its translation is CASGDRGGNQPQHF. The chain is built from TRBV18 and TRBJ1-5; TRBD1 agrees at 10 bases. The V gene end was trimmed by 8 bases and the J gene end by 2 bases; junction bases not matched to a gene: 3. Germline values: CDR1 KGHSH, CDR2 LQKENI. This CDR3 is 14 amino acids long.

J is TRBJ2-1 and V is TRBV9, with 10 positions matching TRBD2. The CDR3 sequence is 15 residues long. The J segment lost 5 bases and the V segment lost 0 bases, leaving 2 bases of the junction unmatched. Germline CDR1 is SGDLS and CDR2 is YYNGEE. The CDR3 sequence: CASSVGSGRNNEQFF. CDR3 DNA: TGTGCCAGCAGCGTAGGTAGCGGGAGGAACAATGAGCAGTTCTTC.

The chain carries TRBV29-1 and TRBJ2-3, with D unclear. V was trimmed by 3 bases and J by 14 bases, leaving 6 bases between them. Germline CDR1 SQVTM, CDR2 ANQGSEA. The CDR3 extends over 8 amino acids. This chain's CDR3 is CSVESGYF. Here the CDR3 DNA reads TGCAGCGTTGAGTCGGGGTATTTT.

This clone appeared a few times. The V gene is TRBV7-2, the J gene TRBJ2-7; 8 nucleotides align to TRBD2. Germline V gives CDR1 SGHTA, CDR2 FQGNSA. V gave up 1 base and J gave up 1 base; unmatched junction bases: 9. The length of the CDR3 is 17 residues. CDR3 in amino acids: CASSLVYREGRSYEQYF. In DNA, the CDR3 is TGTGCCAGCAGCTTAGTTTACCGGGAGGGCCGTTCCTACGAGCAGTACTTC.

The chain carries TRBV6-1 and TRBJ1-1; D gene uncertain. The CDR3 is made up of 15 amino acids. V was clipped by 5 bases and J by 0 bases, with 13 bases between them. Germline CDR1 MNHNS, CDR2 SASEGT. CDR3 nucleotide sequence: TGTGCCAGCAGTTCAGGTGTAAACATGAACACTGAAGCTTTCTTT. It encodes CASSSGVNMNTEAFF.

This CDR3 is CASSLPGGLAGYEQYF. DNA of the CDR3: TGCGCCAGCAGCCTCCCTGGGGGACTAGCGGGTTACGAGCAGTACTTC. This rearrangement joins TRBV4-1 to TRBJ2-7; 12 nucleotides line up with TRBD2. The J segment lost 4 bases and the V segment lost 4 bases, leaving 8 bases of the junction unmatched. CDR1 MGHRA and CDR2 YSYEKL come from the germline V gene. This CDR3 has 16 residues.

This chain uses TRBV25-1 with TRBJ1-1, with D possibly being TRBD1 (5 bases). CDR3 size: 13 residues. Germline assignment: CDR1 MGHDK and CDR2 SYGVNS. V was clipped by 7 bases and J by 0 bases, with 9 bases between them. The CDR3 bases are TGTGCCAGCACGGCAGGGCTGAACACTGAAGCTTTCTTT. Translating it yields CASTAGLNTEAFF.

The chain joins TRBV12-2 to TRBJ1-5. TRBV12-2 is marked as a pseudogene. The CDR3 length is 16 residues. The CDR3 DNA reads as TGTGCAAGTCGCTTGTCTACTCCCCGGTCGGATCAGCCCCAGCATTTT. It specifies CASRLSTPRSDQPQHF.

In its sample, this clone was seen once. The rearrangement joins TRBV19 to TRBJ1-4, with TRBD1 as a possible D gene (6 bases). The CDR3 contains 15 residues. With 4 bases removed from V and 7 bases from J, the gap between germline ends came to 16 bases. Germline-derived CDR1 and CDR2 are LNHDA and SQIVND (reference sequence). The CDR3 spells CASSTQGKWAEKLFF. The DNA for the CDR3 is TGTGCCAGTAGTACGCAGGGGAAATGGGCTGAAAAACTGTTTTTT. Variable domain in full (rest from reference TRBV19 and TRBJ1-4): DGGITQSPKYLFRKEGQNVTLSCEQNLNHDAMYWYRQDPGQGLRLIYYSQIVNDFQKGDIAEGYSVSREKKESFPLTVTSAQKNPTAFYLCASSTQGKWAEKLFFGSGTQLSVL.